One and the same sample provided the 8 T cell receptor beta chains below, sequenced in a study of long-term antiretroviral therapy in people with HIV. Running of the v3.0 immunoSEQ assay took place at survey level. Sequencing was performed with immunoSEQ multiplex PCR; in TCRdb, only in-frame clones are kept and a portion is missing. The table records over 9,500 clones, over 70% of them present only once. The sample consisted of unsorted PBMCs, taken 1.8 years before starting antiretroviral therapy. Every receptor here comes from a man in his forties with HIV.

The J gene is TRBJ1-4, the V gene TRBV5-1; the D gene is possibly TRBD1 (6 bases). The germline gives CDR1 SGHRS, CDR2 YFSETQ. Trimming removed 4 bases from V and 5 bases from J, with 15 bases in between. CDR3 length: 15 residues. The CDR3 sequence: CASSTEGGRNEKLFF. Written as DNA, the CDR3 is TGCGCCAGCAGCACCGAAGGGGGGCGGAATGAAAAACTGTTTTTT.

The chain links TRBV7-2 to TRBJ2-3, with 8 bases aligning to TRBD1. Germline loops: CDR1 SGHTA, CDR2 FQGNSA. The J segment lost 4 bases and the V segment lost 3 bases, leaving 6 bases of the junction unmatched. CDR3 length: 15 residues. CDR3: CASSFQGAVADTQYF. CDR3 in DNA: TGTGCCAGCAGCTTCCAGGGGGCAGTCGCAGATACGCAGTATTTT.

J is TRBJ2-6 and V is TRBV5-1, with D possibly TRBD2 on 6 matching bases. Germline-derived CDR1 and CDR2 are SGHRS and YFSETQ. The CDR3 loop spans 15 amino acids. V dropped 4 bases and J dropped 3 bases, with 11 bases sitting between them. The CDR3 loop is CASSMGGNGANVLTF. In DNA, the CDR3 is TGCGCCAGCAGCATGGGGGGTAATGGGGCCAACGTCCTGACTTTC.

The V and J genes are TRBV19 and TRBJ2-3; 9 nucleotides agree with TRBD2. The junction had 3 bases not matched to a gene; V was cut back by 4 bases and J by 1 base. The CDR3 loop spans 15 amino acids. Per the germline V gene, CDR1 is LNHDA and CDR2 is SQIVND (reference sequence). The CDR3, as DNA: TGTGCCAGTAGTACAAGCGGGGGGCGCACAGATACGCAGTATTTT. Its translation: CASSTSGGRTDTQYF.

Only one count was recorded for this clone. The chain carries TRBV7-9 and TRBJ2-3; 10 bases line up with TRBD2. The CDR3 contains 17 residues. The germline V gene encodes CDR1 SEHNR and CDR2 FQNEAQ (reference sequence). After removal of 5 bases from V and 0 bases from J, the junction contained 8 bases not matched to a gene. The CDR3 nucleotides are TGTGCCAGCAGCCCGATTAGCGGGGGGACTAGCACAGATACGCAGTATTTT. Translation gives CASSPISGGTSTDTQYF.

This chain links TRBV11-1 with TRBJ2-2; 14 bases are a match to TRBD2. Unmatched junction bases numbered 1, after V lost 3 bases and J lost 4 bases. Germline V gene data show CDR1 as SGHAT and CDR2 as FQDESV (reference sequence). CDR3 length: 16 residues. As DNA, the CDR3 is TGTGCCAGCAGCTTGGGACTAGCGGGGGCCACCGGGGAGCTGTTTTTT. This sequence encodes CASSLGLAGATGELFF.

This sequence joins TRBV9 and TRBJ2-7, with 8 nucleotides matching TRBD2. The V gene's germline CDR1 is SGDLS and CDR2 YYNGEE. V shed 0 bases and J 0 bases; nucleotides not matched to a gene: 11. The CDR3 is made up of 18 amino acids. The CDR3 loop reads CASSVDGKAGDFSYEQYF. The DNA for the CDR3 is TGTGCCAGCAGCGTAGACGGGAAAGCGGGGGACTTCTCCTACGAGCAGTACTTC.

This chain links TRBV7-9 with TRBJ2-2; D is unclear. Germline assignment: CDR1 SEHNR and CDR2 FQNEAQ (reference sequence). This CDR3 spans 15 amino acids. The V gene lost 0 bases and the J gene lost 1 base, with 6 bases spanning the gap. The CDR3 protein is CASSLAFENTGELFF. The CDR3, as DNA: TGTGCCAGCAGCTTAGCGTTCGAGAACACCGGGGAGCTGTTTTTT.